Each of the 19 T cell receptor beta chains below was sequenced from the same sample in a study of blood T cell repertoires in COVID-19. Produced via immunoSEQ multiplex PCR; TCRdb's table is partial and in-frame only. In the table there are fewer than 700,000 clones, about 89% of which are singletons. The specimen was peripheral blood. The receptors here all came from a woman aged 45-59 years with COVID-19, enrolled during active disease.

The V gene is TRBV24-1, the J gene TRBJ2-5; 8 positions agree with TRBD2. CDR3 length: 15 residues. After removal of 2 bases from V and 3 bases from J, the junction contained 4 bases not matched to a gene. Germline V gene lookup returns CDR1 KGHDR and CDR2 SFDVKD. The CDR3 DNA sequence: TGTGCCACCAGTGATTGGCGGGGGGTGGAAGAGACCCAGTACTTC. Protein sequence: CATSDWRGVEETQYF.

The V gene is TRBV7-2, the J gene TRBJ1-2; no firm D call. V was clipped by 5 bases and J by 8 bases, with 21 bases between them. The length of the CDR3 is 15 residues. Germline CDR1 reads SGHTA; CDR2 reads FQGNSA. The CDR3 DNA reads TGTGCCAGCAGCGTCATGTTGGAGGGTCCGAGGGGCTACACCTTC. Translation: CASSVMLEGPRGYTF.

The CDR3 sequence: CASSYSRDIEGGYTF. Written as DNA, the CDR3 is TGTGCCAGCAGTTACTCAAGAGATATTGAGGGTGGCTACACCTTC. The chain links TRBV6-5 to TRBJ1-2, with D unclear. The CDR3 is made up of 15 amino acids. CDR1 MNHEY and CDR2 SVGAGI come from the germline V gene. Trimming left V 0 bases short and J 7 bases short, with 15 bases between.

The chain couples TRBV6-5 to TRBJ1-2, with no clear D. V shed 6 bases and J shed 9 bases, with 14 bases lying between them. The CDR3 is made up of 12 amino acids. CDR1 and CDR2 (germline): MNHEY, SVGAGI. CDR3 residues: CASRGRDSRYTF. The CDR3, as DNA: TGTGCCAGCAGGGGCCGGGATTCGCGCTACACCTTC.

The CDR3 bases are TGTGCCAGCAGCAGGTCTACAGCCTACGAGCAGTACTTC. Its protein is CASSRSTAYEQYF. The chain uses TRBV12-3 or TRBV12-4 and TRBJ2-7; D gene unclear. This CDR3 region has 13 residues. Trimming took 6 bases from V and 2 from J, leaving 11 bases between them.

The rearrangement joins TRBV24-1 to TRBJ2-6; D is uncertain. This CDR3 region has 17 residues. Trimming removed 3 bases at V and 0 bases at J, with 11 bases between. CDR1 is KGHDR and CDR2 is SFDVKD in the germline V gene. The CDR3 loop reads CATSDTQDTSGANVLTF. The CDR3 bases are TGTGCCACCAGTGATACCCAAGACACCTCTGGGGCCAACGTCCTGACTTTC.

The J gene is TRBJ2-1, the V gene TRBV4-2; tentative D call: TRBD1 (6 bases). Per the germline V gene, CDR1 is LGHNA and CDR2 is YNFKEQ. The CDR3 totals 16 residues. V was trimmed by 3 bases and J by 6 bases, leaving 18 bases between them. CDR3 nucleotides: TGTGCCAGCAGCCACGAACGCGGACAGAAGGCCAATGAGCAGTTCTTC. Translating it yields CASSHERGQKANEQFF.

The rearrangement joins TRBV5-3 to TRBJ1-2; a possible D gene is TRBD1 (5 bases). TRBV5-3 is labeled an ORF, and its function is uncertain. The length of the CDR3 is 16 residues. V gave up 4 bases and J gave up 3 bases, with 19 bases separating them. The CDR3, as DNA: TGTGCCAGAAGCCCTGCCCGACAAGGGGAGGACTATGGCTACACCTTC. This sequence encodes CARSPARQGEDYGYTF.

The chain carries TRBV3-1 (or the pseudogene TRBV3-2) and TRBJ2-7, with a tentative D call TRBD2 (5 bases). The CDR3 has 15 amino acids. V lost 4 bases to trimming and J lost 6 bases, with 19 bases between them. Germline V gene lookup returns CDR1 LGHDT and CDR2 YNNKEL (reference sequence). CDR3 residues: CASSPPAEFGPEQYF. As DNA, the CDR3 is TGTGCCAGCAGCCCGCCAGCGGAGTTTGGTCCCGAGCAGTACTTC.

The chain combines TRBV5-1 with TRBJ1-1; D is uncertain. The CDR3 sequence is 13 residues long. V lost 0 bases to trimming and J lost 5 bases, with 8 bases between them. CDR1 and CDR2 (germline): SGHRS, YFSETQ. CDR3 region: CASSLVSETEAFF. DNA of the CDR3: TGCGCCAGCAGCTTGGTCTCCGAGACTGAAGCTTTCTTT.

This chain joins TRBV3-1 (or the pseudogene TRBV3-2) and TRBJ2-7; possibly TRBD1 for D (6 bases). The CDR3 runs to 14 residues. Germline loops: CDR1 LGHDT, CDR2 YNNKEL (reference sequence). Trimming stripped 5 bases from V and 3 bases from J, with 14 bases between. The CDR3 bases are TGTGCCAGCAGCAAGGGGGACCGTCTCTACGAGCAGTACTTC. Translating it yields CASSKGDRLYEQYF.

The chain uses TRBV30 and TRBJ1-1; 8 bases fit TRBD1. The CDR3 sequence is 14 residues long. Germline V gene lookup returns CDR1 GTSNPN and CDR2 SVGIG (reference sequence). V was clipped by 3 bases and J by 3 bases; unmatched bases: 6. This CDR3 reads CAWRMTGAYTEAFF. The CDR3 DNA is TGTGCCTGGAGAATGACAGGGGCCTACACTGAAGCTTTCTTT.

The V and J genes are TRBV5-1 and TRBJ2-7; 11 bases align to TRBD2. This CDR3 is built from 16 residues. After removal of 5 bases from V and 2 bases from J, the junction contained 9 bases not matched to a gene. Looked up from germline, CDR1 is SGHRS and CDR2 is YFSETQ. CDR3 sequence: CASSPSGGLATYEQYF. The CDR3 nucleotides are TGCGCCAGCAGTCCTAGCGGGGGGCTGGCAACCTACGAGCAGTACTTC.

This chain links TRBV29-1 with TRBJ2-5; 7 bases are a match to TRBD2. From germline, CDR1 is SQVTM and CDR2 ANQGSEA. Trimming cost V 4 bases and J 4 bases; bases outside gene matches: 9. This CDR3 is 14 amino acids long. CDR3 amino acids: CSVGLRQRGETQYF. For the CDR3, the DNA is TGCAGCGTTGGTCTACGACAGCGGGGAGAGACCCAGTACTTC.

This chain links TRBV24-1 with TRBJ1-1; D perhaps matches TRBD1 (5 bases). The germline V gene has CDR1 KGHDR and CDR2 SFDVKD. The CDR3 consists of 14 residues. Trimming removed 7 bases at V and 1 base at J, with 12 bases between. In DNA, the CDR3 is TGTGCCACCAGGTCGGGTGACAGGAACACTGAAGCTTTCTTT. As protein: CATRSGDRNTEAFF.

This clone has just one count. The CDR3 nucleotides read TGTGCCAGCAGCCAAGAACCGCGCAGGGAGGAGTACTTC. Its protein is CASSQEPRREEYF. This sequence joins TRBV3-1 (or the pseudogene TRBV3-2) and TRBJ2-7, with D tentatively TRBD2 (6 bases). With 0 bases removed from V and 11 bases from J, the gap between germline ends came to 14 bases. The CDR3 consists of 13 residues. Germline V gene sequence: CDR1 LGHDT, CDR2 YNNKEL (reference sequence).

The rearrangement uses TRBV19 and TRBJ1-1; 9 nucleotides agree with TRBD1. Per the germline V gene, CDR1 is LNHDA and CDR2 is SQIVND (reference sequence). The V and J ends lost 5 bases and 4 bases, in that order; junction bases with no gene match: 5. This CDR3 is built from 14 residues. In DNA form, the CDR3 reads TGTGCCAGTAGTCAGACAGGGGGTATCACTGAAGCTTTCTTT. Translation gives CASSQTGGITEAFF.

The CDR3 reads CASSHPGQGGSPLHF. Here the CDR3 DNA reads TGTGCCAGCAGCCACCCGGGACAGGGAGGTTCACCCCTCCACTTT. The chain combines TRBV4-2 with TRBJ1-6, with 9 bases that match TRBD1. There are 15 residues in the CDR3. CDR1 and CDR2 (germline): LGHNA, YNFKEQ. V dropped 3 bases and J dropped 9; count of bases not matched to a gene: 6.

V and J are TRBV2 and TRBJ1-2; 9 positions agree with TRBD1. Trimming took 5 bases from V and 6 from J; bases not matched to a gene: 7. The CDR3 has 14 residues. The germline V gene has CDR1 SNHLY and CDR2 FYNNEI. In nucleotides, the CDR3 is TGTGCCAGCAGTCCGGACAGGGGATTGGATGGCTACACCTTC. Its protein product is CASSPDRGLDGYTF.